The rows below give T cell receptor beta chains drawn from one sample of a study of blood T cell repertoires in COVID-19. Sequencing used immunoSEQ multiplex PCR; TCRdb keeps in-frame clones, though not all of them. There are around 440,000 clones in the sample; about nine tenths occur only once, and roughly an eighth lies in the top ten. Sample: peripheral blood. The receptors shown here come from a woman aged 45-65 years with COVID-19, enrolled during active disease. Each CDR3 is given with its conserved first and last residue. D genes are given only for firm matches. Some rows mark clone size as missing; the rest say once, few, many or name a class of expanded clone.

DNA: TGTGCCGGTGGAGTGACAGGGGGCACTGAAGCTTTCTTT
CDR3: CAGGVTGGTEAFF
D: TRBD1
V: TRBV2
size: .
J: TRBJ1-1

DNA: TGTGCCAGTGGGCCCCCCCAGCCCCAGCATTTT
CDR3: CASGPPQPQHF
D: .
V: TRBV19
size: .
J: TRBJ1-5

DNA: TGTGCCAGCAGTGACGGGTCTTACAATGAGCAGTTCTTC
CDR3: CASSDGSYNEQFF
D: .
V: TRBV6-1
size: .
J: TRBJ2-1

DNA: TGTGCCAGCAGCGCCGGCAGGGTGGGCGGGGAGCTGTTTTTT
CDR3: CASSAGRVGGELFF
D: .
V: TRBV5-6
size: .
J: TRBJ2-2

DNA: TGCGCCAGCCGACAGTTCTCTGGAAACACCATATATTTT
CDR3: CASRQFSGNTIYF
D: .
V: TRBV5-1
size: .
J: TRBJ1-3

DNA: TGCAGCGTTGACGTAGATCCTGGCTACACCTTC
CDR3: CSVDVDPGYTF
D: .
V: TRBV29-1
size: .
J: TRBJ1-2

DNA: TGCAGCGTCCCGGGACAGGGCCTCTACAATGAGCAGTTCTTC
CDR3: CSVPGQGLYNEQFF
D: TRBD1
V: TRBV29-1
size: few
J: TRBJ2-1

DNA: TGTGCCTGGAGCGTACAGGGAATCGAGCAGTACTTC
CDR3: CAWSVQGIEQYF
D: .
V: TRBV30
size: .
J: TRBJ2-7

DNA: TGTGCCAGCAGTTACCCGGGACTACGGAACACCGGGGAGCTGTTTTTT
CDR3: CASSYPGLRNTGELFF
D: TRBD2
V: TRBV6-2/TRBV6-3
size: .
J: TRBJ2-2

DNA: TGTGCCAGCACTCTTTTAACAGGGGCCGGGAACACTGAAGCTTTCTTT
CDR3: CASTLLTGAGNTEAFF
D: TRBD1
V: TRBV2
size: once
J: TRBJ1-1

DNA: TGTGCCAGCTCACCAGCCAGCCAAGAGACCCAGTACTTC
CDR3: CASSPASQETQYF
D: .
V: TRBV18
size: .
J: TRBJ2-5

DNA: TGTGCCAGCAGTGGCTCGCTCTTCCAGGGCTACACCTTC
CDR3: CASSGSLFQGYTF
D: .
V: TRBV2
size: .
J: TRBJ1-2

DNA: TGTGCCAGCAGCTCATGGACTAGCGACACCGGGGAGCTGTTTTTT
CDR3: CASSSWTSDTGELFF
D: TRBD2
V: TRBV7-9
size: .
J: TRBJ2-2